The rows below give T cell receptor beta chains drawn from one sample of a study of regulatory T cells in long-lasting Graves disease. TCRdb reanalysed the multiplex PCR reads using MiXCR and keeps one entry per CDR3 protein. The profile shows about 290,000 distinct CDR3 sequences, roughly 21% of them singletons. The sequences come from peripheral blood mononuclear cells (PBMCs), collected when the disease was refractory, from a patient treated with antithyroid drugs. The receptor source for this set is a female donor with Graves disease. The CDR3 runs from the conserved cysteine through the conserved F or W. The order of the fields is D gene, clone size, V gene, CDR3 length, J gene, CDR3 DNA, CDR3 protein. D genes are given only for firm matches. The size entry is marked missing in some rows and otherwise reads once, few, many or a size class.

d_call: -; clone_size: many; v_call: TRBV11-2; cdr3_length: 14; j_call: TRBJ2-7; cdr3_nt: TGTGCCAGCAGCCCCAGGGTAGGGTTAGGAGAGCAGTACTTC; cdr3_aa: CASSPRVGLGEQYF
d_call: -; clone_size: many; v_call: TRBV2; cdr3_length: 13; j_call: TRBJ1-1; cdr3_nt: TGTGCCAGCATTAGAGAGGGGCGGACTGAAGCTTTCTTT; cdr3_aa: CASIREGRTEAFF
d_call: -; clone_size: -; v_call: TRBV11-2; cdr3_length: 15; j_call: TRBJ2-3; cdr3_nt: TGTGCCAGCTCCCGGGACGGGAAAGAGGCAGATACGCAGTATTTT; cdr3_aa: CASSRDGKEADTQYF
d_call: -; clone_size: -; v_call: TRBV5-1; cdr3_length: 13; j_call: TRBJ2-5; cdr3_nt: TGCGCCAGCAGCGGGGATGCGTCGGAGACCCAGTGCTTC; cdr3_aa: CASSGDASETQCF
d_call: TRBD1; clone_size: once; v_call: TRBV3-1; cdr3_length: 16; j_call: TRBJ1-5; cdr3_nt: TGTGCCAGCAGCCCTTCAGGGACAGGTAGCAATCAGCCCCAGCATTTT; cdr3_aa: CASSPSGTGSNQPQHF
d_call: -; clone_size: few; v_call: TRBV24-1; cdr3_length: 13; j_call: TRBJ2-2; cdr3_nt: TGTGCCACCGGGCGGGGTCCCACCGGGGAGCTGTTTTTT; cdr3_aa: CATGRGPTGELFF
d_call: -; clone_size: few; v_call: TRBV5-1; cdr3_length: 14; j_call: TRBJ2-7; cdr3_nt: TGCGCCAGCAGCTACTCCGGCGGACCCTACGAGCAGTACTTC; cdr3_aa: CASSYSGGPYEQYF
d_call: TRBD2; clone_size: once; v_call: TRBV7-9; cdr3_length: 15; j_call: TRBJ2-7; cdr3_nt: TGTGCCAGCAGCTTCTTAGCGGGAGGGGCCTACGAGCAGTACTTC; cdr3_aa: CASSFLAGGAYEQYF
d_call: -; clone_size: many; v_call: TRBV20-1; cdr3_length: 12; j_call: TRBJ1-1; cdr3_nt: TGCAGTGCGAGCAGCAGGGTCACTGAAGCTTTCTTT; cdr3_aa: CSASSRVTEAFF
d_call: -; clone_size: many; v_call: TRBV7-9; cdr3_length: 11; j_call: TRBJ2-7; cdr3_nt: TGTGCCAGCAGCCTCTTCTACGAGCAGTACTTC; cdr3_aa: CASSLFYEQYF
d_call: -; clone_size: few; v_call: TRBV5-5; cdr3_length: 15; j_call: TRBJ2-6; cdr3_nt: TGTGCCAGCAGCTTTACAGGCTCTGGGGCCAACGTCCTGACTTTC; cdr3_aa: CASSFTGSGANVLTF
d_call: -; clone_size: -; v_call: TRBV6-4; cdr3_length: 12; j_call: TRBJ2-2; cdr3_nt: TGTGCCAGCAGTGACATATCCGGGGAGCTGTTTTTT; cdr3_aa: CASSDISGELFF
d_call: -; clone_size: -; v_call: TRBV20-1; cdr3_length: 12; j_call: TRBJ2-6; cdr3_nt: TGCAGTGCTATACGTGGGGCCAACGTCCTGACTTTC; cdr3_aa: CSAIRGANVLTF
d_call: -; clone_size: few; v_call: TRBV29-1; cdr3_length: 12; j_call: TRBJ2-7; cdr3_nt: TGCAGCGTAGCCGGAGACATCTACGAGCAGTACTTC; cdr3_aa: CSVAGDIYEQYF
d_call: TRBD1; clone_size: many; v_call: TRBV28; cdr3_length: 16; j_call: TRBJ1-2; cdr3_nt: TGTGCCAGCAACATAGATGCGGTGGGGACAGGGCATGGCTACACCTTC; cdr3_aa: CASNIDAVGTGHGYTF
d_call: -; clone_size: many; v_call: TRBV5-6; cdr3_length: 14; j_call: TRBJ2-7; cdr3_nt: TGTGCCAGCAGCTTGATTAGCGACGACTACGAGCAGTACTTC; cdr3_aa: CASSLISDDYEQYF
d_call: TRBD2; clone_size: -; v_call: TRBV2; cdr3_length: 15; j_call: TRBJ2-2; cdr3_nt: TGTGCCAGCAGTGAAATAGCGGGACGTACCGGGGAGCTGTTTTTT; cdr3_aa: CASSEIAGRTGELFF
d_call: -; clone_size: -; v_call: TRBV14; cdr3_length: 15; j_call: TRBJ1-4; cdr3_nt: TGTGCCAGCAGCCAAGATCGGTCCAACCGAGGGGGACTGTTTTTT; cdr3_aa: CASSQDRSNRGGLFF
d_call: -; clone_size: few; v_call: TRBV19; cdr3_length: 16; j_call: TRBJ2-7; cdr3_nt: TGTGCCAGTAGTATTGAACCGCTCAGTGCTACCTACGAGCAGTACTTC; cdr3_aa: CASSIEPLSATYEQYF
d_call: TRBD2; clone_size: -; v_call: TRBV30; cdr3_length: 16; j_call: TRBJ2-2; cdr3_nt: TGTGCCTGGAGTGTAGCTGTAGCGGGAGGGTTCGGGGAGCTGTTTTTT; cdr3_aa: CAWSVAVAGGFGELFF
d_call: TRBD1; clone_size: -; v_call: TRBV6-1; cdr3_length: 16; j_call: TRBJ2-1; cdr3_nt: TGTGCCAGCAGCCTCCCCGCGGGACAGGTGTTGCATGAGCAGTTCTTC; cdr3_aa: CASSLPAGQVLHEQFF
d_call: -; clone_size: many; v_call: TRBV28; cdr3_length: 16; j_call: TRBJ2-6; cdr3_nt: TGTGCCAGCAGTTTAACGGGGGGCGCTGGGGCCAACGTCCTGACTTTC; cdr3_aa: CASSLTGGAGANVLTF